The 6 T cell receptor beta chains reported below all come from one sample, sequenced in a study of CXCR3-negative and CXCR3-positive naive CD8 T cells (dated by TCRdb to the late 2010s). Sequencing was carried out with a NextSeq 550. The Human TCR Profiling Kit (MiLaboratory) was used to prepare UMI-labeled 5' RACE TRB cDNA libraries. The reads, reprocessed by TCRdb, yield one row per CDR3 protein sequence and no DNA. The table for this sample records some 100,000 distinct CDR3 sequences. The ten largest account for approximately 0.36% of the sample. These TCRs' antigens remain unknown. Results the study describes overall, beyond this receptor: TRB CDR3s from CXCR3-positive naive cells showed higher hydrophobicity (lower Kidera factor 4), lower energy, and higher strength and volume indices than CXCR3-negative naive cells.

Input material: naive CXCR3+ CD8+ T cells from blood. What the cell subset or site label conveys for this sample: CD45RO-CCR7+CD27+CD95- naive CD8+ T cells expressing CXCR3 (TNR3+). Every receptor here comes from a human donor in good health. Some clones in this sample may be carry-over from other donors' samples.

The rearrangement links TRBV5-1 to TRBJ2-1; as DNA is missing, the TRBD1 call by TCRdb cannot be tested. CDR1 and CDR2 from the germline V gene are SGHRS and YFSETQ. CDR3 length: 15 residues. The CDR3 sequence: CASSGGQGVGDEQLF. Looking up the rest from reference TRBV5-1 and TRBJ2-1 gives the full variable domain: KAGVTQTPRYLIKTRGQQVTLSCSPISGHRSVSWYQQTPGQGLQFLFEYFSETQRNKGNFPGRFSGRQFSNSRSEMNVSTLELGDSALYLCASSGGQGVGDEQLFGPGTRLTVL.

The chain carries TRBV3-1 and TRBJ2-3; TCRdb outputs TRBD1, but without DNA this stays unchecked. Germline V gene data show CDR1 as LGHDT and CDR2 as YNNKEL (reference sequence). The CDR3 is made up of 16 amino acids. CDR3 sequence: CASSQGQASSTDTQYF.

The chain joins TRBV28 to TRBJ2-7; the TRBD1 assignment by TCRdb is unverifiable without DNA. This CDR3 has 14 amino acids. CDR1 is MDHEN, CDR2 SYDVKM, per germline. The CDR3 protein is CASSFNSGGDEQYF.

The CDR3 sequence: CSVGVSSYEQYF. This sequence joins TRBV29-1 and TRBJ2-7. The germline CDR1 and CDR2 sequences are SQVTM and ANQGSEA. This CDR3 has 12 residues.

The J gene is TRBJ1-1, the V gene TRBV9; TCRdb calls TRBD1, which cannot be checked without DNA. The CDR3 length is 15 residues. Per germline, CDR1 SGDLS and CDR2 YYNGEE. This CDR3 is CASSVGARKDTEAFF.

The genes are TRBV7-9 and TRBJ2-3; TCRdb's assignment of TRBD1 cannot be checked, as there is no DNA. The CDR3 is 14 residues long. The germline V gene encodes CDR1 SEHNR and CDR2 FQNEAQ (reference sequence). The CDR3 spells CASSPGTSTDTQCF.